This T cell receptor (beta chain) was observed in a study of blood T cell repertoires in COVID-19. Repertoires were generated with immunoSEQ multiplex PCR, while TCRdb's copy carries only in-frame clones and drops some. The sample lists 200,000 or so clones, more than 80% occurring once. Losses at the gene ends were 0 bases for V and 0 bases for J; bases not matched to a gene: 0. The CDR3 is 16 residues long. Germline CDR1 is SGHTA and CDR2 is FQGTGA. The chain joins TRBV7-3 to TRBJ2-2; TRBD2 matches at 8 bases. The clonotype was recovered from a man aged 30 to 39 with COVID-19, enrolled during active disease. Sequencing was performed on peripheral blood. CDR3 in DNA: TGTGCCAGCAGCTTAACTAGCGGGGCGAACACCGGGGAGCTGTTTTTT. This sequence encodes CASSLTSGANTGELFF.